Described below is a single T cell receptor beta chain sequence and its context. This sample was included in a study of OX40 agonist ivuxolimab in advanced cancers. TCRdb's copy holds only in-frame clones and misses some; the assay was immunoSEQ multiplex PCR. Among tens of thousands of clones listed, over 65% were seen once. The CDR3 totals 16 residues. Germline CDR1 SGHVS, CDR2 FNYEAQ. V was trimmed by 5 bases and J by 2 bases, leaving 15 bases between them. This clonotype originated in an adult with an advanced solid tumor such as melanoma, head and neck, liver or kidney cancer. Source: CD4+ or CD8+ T cells sorted from blood, taken in a trial of the OX40 agonist ivuxolimab. The chain joins TRBV7-6 to TRBJ2-2; a possible D gene is TRBD1 (6 bases). The DNA of the CDR3 is TGTGCCAGCAGCCTCTCAGGGGCCCCTAACACCGGGGAGCTGTTTTTT. It codes for CASSLSGAPNTGELFF.